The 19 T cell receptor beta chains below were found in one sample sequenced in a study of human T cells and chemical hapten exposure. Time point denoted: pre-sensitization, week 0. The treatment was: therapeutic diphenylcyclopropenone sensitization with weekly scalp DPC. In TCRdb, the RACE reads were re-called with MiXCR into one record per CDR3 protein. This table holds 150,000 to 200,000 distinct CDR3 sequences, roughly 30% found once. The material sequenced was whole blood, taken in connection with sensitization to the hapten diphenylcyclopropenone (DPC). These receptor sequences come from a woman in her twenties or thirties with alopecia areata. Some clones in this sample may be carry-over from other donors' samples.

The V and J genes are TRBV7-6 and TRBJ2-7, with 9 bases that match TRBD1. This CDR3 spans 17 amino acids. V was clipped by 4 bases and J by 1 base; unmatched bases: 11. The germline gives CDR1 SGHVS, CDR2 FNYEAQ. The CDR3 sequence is CASSSDGGQGLSYEQYF. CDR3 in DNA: TGTGCCAGCAGCTCGGATGGGGGACAGGGCCTATCCTACGAGCAGTACTTC.

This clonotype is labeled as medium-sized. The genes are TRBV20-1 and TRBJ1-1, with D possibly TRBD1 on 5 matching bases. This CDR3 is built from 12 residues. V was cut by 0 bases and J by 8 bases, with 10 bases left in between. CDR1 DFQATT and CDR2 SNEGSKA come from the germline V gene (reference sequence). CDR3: CSARDLTAEAFF. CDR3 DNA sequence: TGCAGTGCTAGAGATTTGACAGCAGAAGCTTTCTTT.

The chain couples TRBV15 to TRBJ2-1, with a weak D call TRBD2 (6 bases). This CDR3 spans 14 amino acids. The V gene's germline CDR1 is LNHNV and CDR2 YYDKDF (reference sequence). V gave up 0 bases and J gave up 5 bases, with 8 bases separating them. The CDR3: CATSRDGGNNEQFF. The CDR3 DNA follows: TGTGCCACCAGCAGAGACGGGGGAAACAATGAGCAGTTCTTC.

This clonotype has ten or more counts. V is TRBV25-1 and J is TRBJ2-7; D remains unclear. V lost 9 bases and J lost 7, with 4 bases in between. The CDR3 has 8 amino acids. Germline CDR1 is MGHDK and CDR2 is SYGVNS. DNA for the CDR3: TGTGCCAGAGGTGAGCAGTACTTC. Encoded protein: CARGEQYF.

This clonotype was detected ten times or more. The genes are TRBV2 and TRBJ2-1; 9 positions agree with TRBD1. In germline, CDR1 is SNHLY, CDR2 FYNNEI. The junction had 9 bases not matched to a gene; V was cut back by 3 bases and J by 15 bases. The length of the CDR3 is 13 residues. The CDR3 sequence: CASSETRQGEWFF. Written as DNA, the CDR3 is TGTGCCAGCAGTGAGACTAGACAGGGGGAATGGTTCTTC.

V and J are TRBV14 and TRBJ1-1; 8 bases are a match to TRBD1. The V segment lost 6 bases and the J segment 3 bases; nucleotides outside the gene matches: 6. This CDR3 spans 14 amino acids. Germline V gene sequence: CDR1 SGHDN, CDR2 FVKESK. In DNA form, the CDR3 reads TGTGCCAGCAGTCACACAGGGGGGGACACTGAAGCTTTCTTT. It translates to CASSHTGGDTEAFF.

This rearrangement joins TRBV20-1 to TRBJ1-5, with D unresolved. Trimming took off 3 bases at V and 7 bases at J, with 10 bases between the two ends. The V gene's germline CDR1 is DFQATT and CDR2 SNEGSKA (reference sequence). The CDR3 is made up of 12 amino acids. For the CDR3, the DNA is TGCAGTGCTAGTGGTGGGGTCCAGCCCCAGCATTTT. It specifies CSASGGVQPQHF.

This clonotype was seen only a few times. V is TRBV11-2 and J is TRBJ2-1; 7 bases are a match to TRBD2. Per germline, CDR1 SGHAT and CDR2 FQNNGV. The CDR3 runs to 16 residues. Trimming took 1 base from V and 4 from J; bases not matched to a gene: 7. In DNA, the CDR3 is TGTGCCAGCAGCTTAGTGGTTAGCGGGCTTTACAATGAGCAGTTCTTC. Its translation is CASSLVVSGLYNEQFF.

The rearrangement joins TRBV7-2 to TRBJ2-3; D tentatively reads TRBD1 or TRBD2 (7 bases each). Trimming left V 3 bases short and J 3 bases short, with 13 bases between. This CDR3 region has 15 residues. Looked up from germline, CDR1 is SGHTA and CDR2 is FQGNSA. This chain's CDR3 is CASSFRGGGTDTQYF. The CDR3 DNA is TGTGCCAGCAGCTTCAGGGGGGGGGGGACAGATACGCAGTATTTT. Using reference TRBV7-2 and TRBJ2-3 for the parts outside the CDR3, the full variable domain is GAGVSQSPSNKVTEKGKDVELRCDPISGHTALYWYRQSLGQGLEFLIYFQGNSAPDKSGLPSDRFSAERTGGSVSTLTIQRTQQEDSAVYLCASSFRGGGTDTQYFGPGTRLTVL.

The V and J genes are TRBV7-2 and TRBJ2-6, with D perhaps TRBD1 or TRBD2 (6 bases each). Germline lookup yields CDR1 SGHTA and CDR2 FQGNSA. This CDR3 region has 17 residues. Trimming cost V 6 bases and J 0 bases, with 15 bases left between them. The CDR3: CASRTGGTDSGANVLTF. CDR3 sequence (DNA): TGTGCCAGCAGGACCGGGGGCACGGACTCTGGGGCCAACGTCCTGACTTTC.

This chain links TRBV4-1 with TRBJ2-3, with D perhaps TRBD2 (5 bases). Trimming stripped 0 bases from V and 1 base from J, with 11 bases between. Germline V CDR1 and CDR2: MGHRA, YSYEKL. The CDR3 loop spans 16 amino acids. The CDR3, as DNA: TGCGCCAGCAGCCAAGATAGCGATCACCGCACAGATACGCAGTATTTT. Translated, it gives CASSQDSDHRTDTQYF.

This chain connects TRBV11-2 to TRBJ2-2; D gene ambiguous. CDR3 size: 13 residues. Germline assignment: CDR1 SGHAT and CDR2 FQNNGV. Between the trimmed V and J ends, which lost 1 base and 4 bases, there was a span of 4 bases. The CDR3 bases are TGTGCCAGCAGCTTAGGCATCACCGGGGAGCTGTTTTTT. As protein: CASSLGITGELFF. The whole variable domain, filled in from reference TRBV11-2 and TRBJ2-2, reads EAGVAQSPRYKIIEKRQSVAFWCNPISGHATLYWYQQILGQGPKLLIQFQNNGVVDDSQLPKDRFSAERLKGVDSTLKIQPAKLEDSAVYLCASSLGITGELFFGEGSRLTVL.

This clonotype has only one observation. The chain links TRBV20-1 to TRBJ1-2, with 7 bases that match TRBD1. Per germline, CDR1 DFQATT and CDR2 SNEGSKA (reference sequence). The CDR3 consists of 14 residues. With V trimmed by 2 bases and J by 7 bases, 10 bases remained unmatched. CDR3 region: CSARLRDSPSGYTF. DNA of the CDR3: TGCAGTGCTAGATTGCGGGACAGTCCCAGTGGCTACACCTTC.

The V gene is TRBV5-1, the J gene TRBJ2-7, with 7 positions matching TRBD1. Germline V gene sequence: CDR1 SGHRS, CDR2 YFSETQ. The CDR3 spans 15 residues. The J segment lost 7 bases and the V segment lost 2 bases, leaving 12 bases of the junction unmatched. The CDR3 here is CASSLAGTVAREQYF. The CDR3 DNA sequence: TGCGCCAGCAGCTTAGCCGGGACAGTCGCCCGGGAGCAGTACTTC.

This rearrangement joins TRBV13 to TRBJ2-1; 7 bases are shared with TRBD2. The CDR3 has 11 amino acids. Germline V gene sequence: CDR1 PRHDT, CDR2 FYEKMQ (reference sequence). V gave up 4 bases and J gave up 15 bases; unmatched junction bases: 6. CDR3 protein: CASSSQRDLFF. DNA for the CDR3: TGTGCCAGCAGCTCTCAGCGGGATCTGTTCTTC.

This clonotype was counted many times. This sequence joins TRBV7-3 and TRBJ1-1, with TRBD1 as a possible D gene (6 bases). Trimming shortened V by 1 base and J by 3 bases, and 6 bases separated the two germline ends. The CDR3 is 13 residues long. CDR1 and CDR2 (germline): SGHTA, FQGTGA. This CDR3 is CASSLNRDTEAFF. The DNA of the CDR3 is TGTGCCAGCAGCTTAAACAGGGACACTGAAGCTTTCTTT.

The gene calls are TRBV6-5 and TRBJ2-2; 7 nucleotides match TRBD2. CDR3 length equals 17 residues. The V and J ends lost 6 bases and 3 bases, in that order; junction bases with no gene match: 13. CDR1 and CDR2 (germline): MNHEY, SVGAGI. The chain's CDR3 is CASSSPRKGGHTGELFF. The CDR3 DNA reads TGTGCCAGCAGCTCCCCCCGTAAGGGAGGGCACACCGGGGAGCTGTTTTTT.

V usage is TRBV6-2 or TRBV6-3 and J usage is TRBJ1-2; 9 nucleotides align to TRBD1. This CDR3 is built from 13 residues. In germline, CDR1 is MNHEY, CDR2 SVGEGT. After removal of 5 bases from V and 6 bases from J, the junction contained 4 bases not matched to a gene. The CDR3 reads CASSTRTGDGYTF. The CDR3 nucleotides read TGTGCCAGCAGTACCAGGACAGGGGATGGCTACACCTTC.

This chain's CDR3 is CASSGGTSGSAYEQYF. CDR3 coding DNA: TGTGCCAGCAGCGGAGGGACTAGCGGGAGCGCCTACGAGCAGTACTTC. J is TRBJ2-7 and V is TRBV7-2; 14 bases line up with TRBD2. The CDR3 is made up of 16 amino acids. The J segment lost 2 bases and the V segment lost 5 bases, leaving 5 bases of the junction unmatched. Germline V gene sequence: CDR1 SGHTA, CDR2 FQGNSA.